Listed below are T cell receptor beta chains from one sample, sequenced in a study of blood T cell repertoires in COVID-19. Profiling relied on immunoSEQ multiplex PCR, and the TCRdb table lists in-frame clones only, not all of them. The sample shows 75,000 to 90,000 clones, roughly 78% of them seen only once. Material for sequencing was peripheral blood. The receptors stem from a man between 60 and 75 years old with COVID-19, enrolled during active disease. Both conserved end residues are part of each CDR3. The order of the fields is clone size, V gene, D gene, J gene, CDR3 protein, CDR3 DNA. The D gene is left open where the match is weak. Some rows have no size entry. The others give once, few or many, or a class for an expanded clone.

.	TRBV12-3/TRBV12-4	TRBD1	TRBJ1-2	CASRRTGGYGYTF	TGTGCCAGCAGGCGGACAGGAGGCTATGGCTACACCTTC
.	TRBV27	TRBD1	TRBJ1-5	CASSPGDRGNQPQHF	TGTGCCAGCAGTCCCGGGGACAGGGGAAATCAGCCCCAGCATTTT
once	TRBV7-9	TRBD2	TRBJ2-3	CASSGSSSGRAASTDTQYF	TGTGCCAGCAGCGGTTCCTCTAGCGGGAGAGCTGCTAGCACAGATACGCAGTATTTT
.	TRBV10-3	.	TRBJ2-5	CAISESGTLQETQYF	TGTGCCATCAGTGAGTCAGGGACACTCCAAGAGACCCAGTACTTC
.	TRBV11-2	TRBD2	TRBJ2-1	CASSLRLAGVPYNEQFF	TGTGCCAGCAGCTTGAGACTAGCGGGAGTCCCCTACAATGAGCAGTTCTTC
.	TRBV3-1/TRBV3-2	.	TRBJ2-5	CASSQVLQETQYF	TGTGCCAGCAGCCAAGTCCTCCAAGAGACCCAGTACTTC
.	TRBV10-3	TRBD2	TRBJ2-7	CAISEATGGTSGNEQYF	TGTGCCATCAGTGAGGCGACTGGAGGGACTAGCGGGAACGAGCAGTACTTC
.	TRBV7-2	.	TRBJ1-2	CASSKDRLLGGYTF	TGTGCCAGCAGCAAAGACAGGTTGCTCGGTGGCTACACCTTC
.	TRBV6-5	.	TRBJ1-5	CASSPGERRQPQHF	TGTGCCAGCAGCCCAGGGGAGCGACGGCAGCCCCAGCATTTT
.	TRBV6-5	.	TRBJ2-7	CASSYRRDKSQQYF	TGTGCCAGCAGTTACCGTCGGGATAAAAGCCAGCAGTACTTC
.	TRBV6-1	TRBD2	TRBJ2-3	CASSAPSGAYSTDTQYF	TGTGCCAGCAGTGCCCCTAGCGGGGCCTATAGCACAGATACGCAGTATTTT
.	TRBV5-1	.	TRBJ2-5	CASSLQGPETQYF	TGCGCCAGCAGCTTACAGGGCCCAGAGACCCAGTACTTC
once	TRBV6-5	.	TRBJ1-1	CASRFTVVSEAFF	TGTGCCAGCAGATTTACGGTCGTCTCGGAAGCTTTCTTT
.	TRBV25-1	.	TRBJ1-1	CASRAAGTQDTEAFF	TGTGCCAGCAGGGCCGCGGGGACCCAAGACACTGAAGCTTTCTTT
.	TRBV6-5	TRBD1	TRBJ1-2	CASTARTGDYGYTF	TGTGCCAGCACCGCTAGGACAGGGGACTATGGCTACACCTTC
.	TRBV12-3/TRBV12-4	TRBD1	TRBJ2-7	CASSSGQTYEQYF	TGTGCCAGCAGCTCGGGACAGACCTACGAGCAGTACTTC
.	TRBV18	.	TRBJ2-2	CASSPDRNTGELFF	TGTGCCAGCTCACCCGACAGGAACACCGGGGAGCTGTTTTTT
.	TRBV20-1	.	TRBJ2-7	CSASKGILPDEQYF	TGCAGTGCTAGTAAGGGGATCCTTCCGGACGAGCAGTACTTC
.	TRBV28	.	TRBJ2-3	CASSLPQGHTSTDTQYF	TGTGCCAGCAGTTTACCGCAGGGACATACGAGCACAGATACGCAGTATTTT
.	TRBV11-2	.	TRBJ1-3	CASSIGGNTIYF	TGTGCCAGCAGCATCGGGGGAAACACCATATATTTT
few	TRBV5-1	TRBD2	TRBJ2-7	CASRPGTSEFEQYF	TGCGCCAGCAGACCCGGGACTAGCGAGTTCGAGCAGTACTTC
.	TRBV2	TRBD2	TRBJ2-7	CASSGSGRAYEQYF	TGTGCCAGCAGCGGAAGCGGGAGGGCTTACGAGCAGTACTTC
.	TRBV9	.	TRBJ2-7	CASSPRDYEQYF	TGTGCCAGCAGCCCTCGGGACTACGAGCAGTACTTC
.	TRBV3-1/TRBV3-2	TRBD1	TRBJ1-2	CASSKTTPRDRYGYTF	TGTGCCAGCAGCAAAACAACCCCCCGGGACAGATATGGCTACACCTTC
few	TRBV7-9	.	TRBJ1-2	CASSLAQINYGYTF	TGTGCCAGCAGCTTAGCACAGATTAACTATGGCTACACCTTC
.	TRBV12-3/TRBV12-4	TRBD1	TRBJ1-1	CASSQRTGTEAFF	TGTGCCAGCAGTCAACGGACAGGGACTGAAGCTTTCTTT
.	TRBV29-1	.	TRBJ2-2	CSVDEHTGELFF	TGCAGCGTTGACGAGCACACCGGGGAGCTGTTTTTT
.	TRBV7-3	.	TRBJ2-6	CASSWSRGAGANVLTF	TGTGCCAGCAGCTGGTCTAGGGGCGCTGGGGCCAACGTCCTGACTTTC
.	TRBV7-3	.	TRBJ1-1	CASSQQENTEAFF	TGTGCCAGCAGCCAACAGGAGAACACTGAAGCTTTCTTT
.	TRBV6-2/TRBV6-3	TRBD1	TRBJ2-1	CASSHEGGHYNEQFF	TGTGCCAGCAGCCATGAAGGGGGCCACTACAATGAGCAGTTCTTC
few	TRBV4-2	.	TRBJ2-7	CASSQADLEQYF	TGTGCCAGCAGCCAGGCCGACTTAGAGCAGTACTTC
.	TRBV5-6	TRBD2	TRBJ2-7	CASSSGLHYEQYF	TGTGCCAGCAGCTCGGGACTACACTACGAGCAGTACTTC
.	TRBV7-9	.	TRBJ1-4	CASLNYLGEKLFF	TGTGCCAGCTTAAATTATCTAGGTGAAAAACTGTTTTTT
.	TRBV18	.	TRBJ1-1	CASSQEQALGAFF	TGTGCCAGCTCACAGGAACAGGCATTGGGAGCTTTCTTT
.	TRBV3-1/TRBV3-2	TRBD1	TRBJ1-2	CASSQVPGQGSNYGYTF	TGTGCCAGCAGCCAAGTACCGGGACAGGGGTCCAACTATGGCTACACCTTC
.	TRBV11-2	.	TRBJ2-7	CASSSSYEQYF	TGTGCCAGCAGCTCCTCGTACGAGCAGTACTTC
.	TRBV5-5	.	TRBJ1-2	CASSLEGQNYGYTF	TGTGCCAGCAGCTTGGAAGGACAGAACTATGGCTACACCTTC
few	TRBV30	TRBD2	TRBJ2-1	CAWSVYGSGSNYNEQFF	TGTGCCTGGAGTGTATACGGTAGCGGGAGTAACTACAATGAGCAGTTCTTC
.	TRBV19	.	TRBJ2-1	CASSIGGRVYNEQFF	TGTGCCAGTAGTATAGGGGGCAGGGTTTACAATGAGCAGTTCTTC
.	TRBV25-1	.	TRBJ2-2	CAIRPTGTGELFF	TGTGCCATTAGACCAACAGGCACCGGGGAGCTGTTTTTT
.	TRBV5-3	TRBD1	TRBJ2-2	CATDRVATGELFF	TGTGCGACAGACAGGGTTGCCACCGGGGAGCTGTTTTTT
.	TRBV7-8	TRBD1	TRBJ2-3	CASRLPGTGWSDTQYF	TGTGCCAGCAGATTACCCGGGACAGGGTGGTCAGATACGCAGTATTTT
.	TRBV6-6	TRBD1	TRBJ1-5	CASSLTGVGQPQHF	TGTGCCAGCAGCCTTACAGGGGTTGGTCAGCCCCAGCATTTT